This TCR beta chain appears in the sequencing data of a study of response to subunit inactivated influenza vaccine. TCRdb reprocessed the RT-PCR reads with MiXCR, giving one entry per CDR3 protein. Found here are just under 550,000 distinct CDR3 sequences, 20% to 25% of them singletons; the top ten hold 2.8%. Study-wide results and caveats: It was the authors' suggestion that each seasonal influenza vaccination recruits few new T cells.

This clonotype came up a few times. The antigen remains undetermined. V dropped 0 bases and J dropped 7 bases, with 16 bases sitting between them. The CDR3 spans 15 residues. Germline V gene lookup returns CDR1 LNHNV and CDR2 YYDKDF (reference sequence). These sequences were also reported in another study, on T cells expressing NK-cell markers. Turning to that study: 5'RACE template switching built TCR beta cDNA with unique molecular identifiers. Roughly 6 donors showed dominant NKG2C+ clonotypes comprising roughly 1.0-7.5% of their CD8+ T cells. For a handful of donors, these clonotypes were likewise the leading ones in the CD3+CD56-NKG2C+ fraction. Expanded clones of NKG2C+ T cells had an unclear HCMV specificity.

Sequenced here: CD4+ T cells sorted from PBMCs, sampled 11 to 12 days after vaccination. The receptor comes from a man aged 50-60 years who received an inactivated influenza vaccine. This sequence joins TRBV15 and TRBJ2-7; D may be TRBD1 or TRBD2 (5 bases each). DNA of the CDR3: TGTGCCACCAGCAGAGATCAGTGGAGTTGGGGGGAGCAGTACTTC. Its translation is CATSRDQWSWGEQYF.